This T cell receptor beta chain was identified during a study of long-term antiretroviral therapy in people with HIV. Specimens carried roughly 0.9-11 million cryopreserved PBMC before DNA extraction. The assay, immunoSEQ v3.0, was run at survey level. Sequencing set out to capture roughly 35,000-55,000 T-cell genomes per sample. The repertoire was sequenced with immunoSEQ multiplex PCR; TCRdb's copy has only in-frame clones and lacks some. In the table there are roughly 20,000 clones, 86% of which are singletons. Sample: unsorted PBMCs, taken 0.5 years after starting antiretroviral therapy. This TCR was recovered from a middle-aged man with HIV.

CDR3 DNA: TGTGCCAGCAGCTTTTTCACCCTAGAGGGGAATTCACCCCTCCACTTT. It codes for CASSFFTLEGNSPLHF. V is TRBV7-9 and J is TRBJ1-6; a possible D gene is TRBD1 (5 bases). The germline V and J ends were trimmed by 3 bases and 7 bases, with 16 bases remaining between them. CDR3 length equals 16 residues. Germline values: CDR1 SEHNR, CDR2 FQNEAQ (reference sequence).